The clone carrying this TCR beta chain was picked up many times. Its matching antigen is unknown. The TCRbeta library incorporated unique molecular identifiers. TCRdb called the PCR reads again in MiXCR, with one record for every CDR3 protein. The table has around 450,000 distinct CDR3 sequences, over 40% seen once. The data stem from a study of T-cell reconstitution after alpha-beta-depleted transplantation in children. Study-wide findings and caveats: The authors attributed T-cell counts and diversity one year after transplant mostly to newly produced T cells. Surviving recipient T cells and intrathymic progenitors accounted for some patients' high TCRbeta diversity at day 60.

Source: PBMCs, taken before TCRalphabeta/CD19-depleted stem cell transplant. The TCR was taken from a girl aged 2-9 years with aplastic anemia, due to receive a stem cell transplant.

The CDR3 bases are TGTGCCAGCAGTTTGCATGACAGGGCGGTTAGAAACACCATATATTTT. Translating it yields CASSLHDRAVRNTIYF. The chain links TRBV12-3 or TRBV12-4 to TRBJ1-3, with 7 bases lining up with TRBD1. The CDR3 runs 16 residues. V gave up 3 bases and J gave up 5 bases; unmatched junction bases: 10.